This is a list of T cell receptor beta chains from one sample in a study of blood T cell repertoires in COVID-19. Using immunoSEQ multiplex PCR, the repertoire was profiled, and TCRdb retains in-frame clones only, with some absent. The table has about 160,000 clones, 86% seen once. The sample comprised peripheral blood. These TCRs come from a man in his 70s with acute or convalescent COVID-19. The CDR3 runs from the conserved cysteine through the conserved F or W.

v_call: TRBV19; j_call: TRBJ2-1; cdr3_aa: CASRKLAGGSSYNEQFF
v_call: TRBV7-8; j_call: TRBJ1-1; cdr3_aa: CASSLGAPMGTEAFF
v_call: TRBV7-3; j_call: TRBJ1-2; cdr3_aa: CASSLRAGSGYTF
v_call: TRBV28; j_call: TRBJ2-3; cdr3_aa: CATFNTGRRSTDTQYF
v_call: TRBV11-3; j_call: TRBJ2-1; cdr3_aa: CASSLGTSGRNNEQFF
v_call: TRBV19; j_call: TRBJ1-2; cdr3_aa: CASSIDPARANYGYTF
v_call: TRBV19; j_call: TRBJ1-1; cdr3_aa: CASSMRGDRGNTEAFF
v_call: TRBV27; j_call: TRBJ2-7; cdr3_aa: CASRPPDRVLTSEQYF
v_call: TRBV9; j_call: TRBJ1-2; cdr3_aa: CASSVDTGYYGYTF
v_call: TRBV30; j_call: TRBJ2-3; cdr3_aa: CAWSVAPTSGSSADTQYF
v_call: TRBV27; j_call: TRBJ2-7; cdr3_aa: CASSLSVGAGAAYEQYF
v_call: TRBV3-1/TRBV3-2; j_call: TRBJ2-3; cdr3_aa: CASSPSTVTDTQYF
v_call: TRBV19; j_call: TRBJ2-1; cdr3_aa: CASSISASGTPSHYNEQFF
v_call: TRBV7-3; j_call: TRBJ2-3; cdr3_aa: CASSLMGWEGTDTQYF
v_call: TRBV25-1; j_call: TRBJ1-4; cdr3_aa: CASSEGQGAYSEKLFF
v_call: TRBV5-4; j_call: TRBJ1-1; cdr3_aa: CASSPDRTGVYTEAFF
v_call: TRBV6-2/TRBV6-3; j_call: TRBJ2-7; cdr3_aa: CASSLSRSGRASSYEQYF
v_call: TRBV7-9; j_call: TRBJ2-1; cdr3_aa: CASSFGATYNEQFF
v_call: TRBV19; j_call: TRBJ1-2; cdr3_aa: CASSPQGSGYGYTF
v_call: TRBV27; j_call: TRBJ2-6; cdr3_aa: CASSSGADPSWANVLTF
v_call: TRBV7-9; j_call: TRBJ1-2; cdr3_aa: CASSPGQGGYGYTF
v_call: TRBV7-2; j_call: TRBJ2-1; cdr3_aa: CASSLEPGRTSYNEQFF
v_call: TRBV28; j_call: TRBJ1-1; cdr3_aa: CASSLKGTGAPEAFF
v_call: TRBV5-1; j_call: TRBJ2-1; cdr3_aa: CASSLALAGGDEQFF
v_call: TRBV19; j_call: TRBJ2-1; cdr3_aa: CASSHPGTSGRLKSYNEQFF
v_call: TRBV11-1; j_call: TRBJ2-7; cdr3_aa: CASSLAGRGRYEQYF
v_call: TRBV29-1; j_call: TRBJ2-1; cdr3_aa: CSVEGTGRSFDEQFF
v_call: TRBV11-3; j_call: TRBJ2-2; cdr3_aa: CASGRGNTGELFF
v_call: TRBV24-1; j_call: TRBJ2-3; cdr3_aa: CATSDTSGSSDTQYF